This T cell receptor (beta chain) is from a study of shared clonotypes between healthy human individuals. Points from the study as a whole: Naive subsets, compared against memory subsets, generally had larger estimated richness values.

Clones were read by immunoSEQ multiplex PCR, and TCRdb kept only the in-frame ones, dropping some. The sample consists of under 550,000 clones, roughly 95% of them appearing once. Donors included only healthy HIV-negative adults lacking recent acute infections or vaccinations. This clone showed up just once. Its target is unknown. The sample consisted of naive CD4+ T cells sorted from blood. The subset denotes: CD45RA+ positively selected. This clonotype was sampled from a woman aged 25 to 45 in good health.

The DNA for the CDR3 is TGCGCCAGCAGCCACTCGGGACAGGGTCTAAATCAGCCCCAGCATTTT. Translation: CASSHSGQGLNQPQHF. This chain joins TRBV4-1 and TRBJ1-5; 9 positions agree with TRBD1. V dropped 3 bases and J dropped 4; count of bases not matched to a gene: 7. The CDR3 length is 16 residues. Germline loops: CDR1 MGHRA, CDR2 YSYEKL.